This T cell receptor (beta chain) was documented in a study of T-cell reconstitution after alpha-beta-depleted transplantation in children. Trimming removed 1 base at V and 4 bases at J, with 7 bases between. Germline lookup yields CDR1 LNHNV and CDR2 YYDKDF (reference sequence). This CDR3 has 13 residues. Library preparation (for TCRbeta) was performed with unique molecular identifiers. TCRdb passed the PCR reads through MiXCR, listing each CDR3 protein once. In the table there are roughly 500,000 distinct CDR3 sequences, about 33% of which are singletons. Sequences were derived from PBMCs from the stem cell graft donor, sampled from the stem cell graft. The receptor was isolated from a human donor who donated a stem cell graft to a child with aplastic anemia. V usage is TRBV15 and J usage is TRBJ1-2, with D perhaps TRBD1 (5 bases). The CDR3 loop is CATSRGGSYGYTF. CDR3 DNA sequence: TGTGCCACCAGCAGAGGGGGCAGCTATGGCTACACCTTC. Full variable domain (outside the CDR3, taken from reference TRBV15 and TRBJ1-2): DAMVIQNPRYQVTQFGKPVTLSCSQTLNHNVMYWYQQKSSQAPKLLFHYYDKDFNNEADTPDNFQSRRPNTSFCFLDIRSPGLGDTAMYLCATSRGGSYGYTFGSGTRLTVV.